These T cell receptor beta chains were read from a single sample in a study of T cell responses to AZD1222 COVID-19 vaccine. Data came from immunoSEQ multiplex PCR; TCRdb stores just in-frame clones and leaves some out. The repertoire holds roughly 120,000 clones, with roughly 90% as singletons. Sequences were derived from peripheral blood, sampled on day 0 of AZD1222 vaccination. These receptors were taken from an adult in good health. Each CDR3 is given with its conserved first and last residue. Each record gives: V gene, J gene, clone size, D gene, CDR3 protein, CDR3 DNA. The D gene is left open where the match is weak. Clone size is given for some rows only: seen once, a few or many times, or a class if the clone is expanded.

V gene: TRBV27
J gene: TRBJ1-5
clone size: NA
D gene: TRBD1
CDR3 protein: CASRGPGGSNQPQHF
CDR3 DNA: TGTGCCAGCAGGGGGCCAGGGGGTAGCAATCAGCCCCAGCATTTT

V gene: TRBV11-3
J gene: TRBJ1-5
clone size: few
D gene: NA
CDR3 protein: CASSLGVREPQHF
CDR3 DNA: TGTGCCAGCAGCTTAGGGGTGAGGGAGCCCCAGCATTTT

V gene: TRBV27
J gene: TRBJ1-2
clone size: NA
D gene: NA
CDR3 protein: CASSLGRGGSNYGYTF
CDR3 DNA: TGTGCCAGCAGTTTGGGCAGGGGAGGGTCTAACTATGGCTACACCTTC

V gene: TRBV19
J gene: TRBJ1-6
clone size: NA
D gene: NA
CDR3 protein: CASSIRSGGYNSPLHF
CDR3 DNA: TGTGCCAGTAGTATCCGCTCTGGTGGATATAATTCACCCCTCCACTTT

V gene: TRBV28
J gene: TRBJ2-7
clone size: NA
D gene: TRBD2
CDR3 protein: CASRTSGSYEQYF
CDR3 DNA: TGTGCCAGCAGGACTAGCGGGAGTTACGAGCAGTACTTC

V gene: TRBV4-1
J gene: TRBJ1-6
clone size: NA
D gene: NA
CDR3 protein: CASSQSSGFSPLHF
CDR3 DNA: TGCGCCAGCAGCCAGAGTTCGGGATTTTCACCCCTCCACTTT

V gene: TRBV27
J gene: TRBJ2-7
clone size: NA
D gene: NA
CDR3 protein: CASRKGTDEQYF
CDR3 DNA: TGTGCCAGCAGAAAGGGAACGGACGAGCAGTACTTC

V gene: TRBV11-2
J gene: TRBJ1-1
clone size: NA
D gene: NA
CDR3 protein: CASSLRAWGDTEAFF
CDR3 DNA: TGTGCCAGCAGCTTACGGGCGTGGGGAGACACTGAAGCTTTCTTT

V gene: TRBV7-2
J gene: TRBJ1-2
clone size: few
D gene: TRBD1
CDR3 protein: CASSLDRGFYGYTF
CDR3 DNA: TGTGCCAGCAGTTTGGACAGGGGCTTCTATGGCTACACCTTC

V gene: TRBV15
J gene: TRBJ1-3
clone size: once
D gene: TRBD1
CDR3 protein: CATSRDRGYGNTIYF
CDR3 DNA: TGTGCCACCAGCAGGGACAGGGGGTATGGAAACACCATATATTTT

V gene: TRBV15
J gene: TRBJ1-3
clone size: NA
D gene: NA
CDR3 protein: CATSRAGTGNTIYF
CDR3 DNA: TGTGCCACCAGCCGCGCGGGTACTGGAAACACCATATATTTT